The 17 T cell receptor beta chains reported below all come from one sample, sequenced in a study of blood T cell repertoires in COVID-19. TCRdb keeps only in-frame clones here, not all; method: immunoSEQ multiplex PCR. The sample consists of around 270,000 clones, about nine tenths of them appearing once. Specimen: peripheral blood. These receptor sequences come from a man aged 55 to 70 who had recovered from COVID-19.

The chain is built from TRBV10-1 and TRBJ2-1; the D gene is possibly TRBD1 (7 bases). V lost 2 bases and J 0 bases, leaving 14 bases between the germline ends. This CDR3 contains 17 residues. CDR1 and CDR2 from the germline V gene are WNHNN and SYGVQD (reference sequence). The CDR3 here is CASSEPQGGSSYNEQFF. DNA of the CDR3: TGCGCCAGCAGTGAGCCCCAGGGGGGAAGCTCCTACAATGAGCAGTTCTTC.

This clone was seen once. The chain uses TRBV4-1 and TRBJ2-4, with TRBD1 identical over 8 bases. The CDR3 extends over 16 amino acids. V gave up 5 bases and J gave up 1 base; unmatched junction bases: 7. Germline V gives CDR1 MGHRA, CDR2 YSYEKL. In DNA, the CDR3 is TGCGCCAGCAGCTCAGGGGGCGCGGAGGCCAAAAACATTCAGTACTTC. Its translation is CASSSGGAEAKNIQYF.

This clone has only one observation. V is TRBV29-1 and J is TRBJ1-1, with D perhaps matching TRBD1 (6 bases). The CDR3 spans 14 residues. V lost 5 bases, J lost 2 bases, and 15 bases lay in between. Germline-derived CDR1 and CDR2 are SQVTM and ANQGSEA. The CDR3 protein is CSVPLTGTNTEAFF. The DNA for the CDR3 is TGCAGCGTTCCGTTAACAGGGACAAACACTGAAGCTTTCTTT.

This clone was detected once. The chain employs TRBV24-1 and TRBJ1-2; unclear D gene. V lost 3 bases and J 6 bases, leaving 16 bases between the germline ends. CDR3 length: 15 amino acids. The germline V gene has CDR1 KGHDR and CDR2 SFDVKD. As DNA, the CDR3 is TGTGCCACCAGTGATCCCGCCCGGGGAGTCCATGGCTACACCTTC. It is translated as CATSDPARGVHGYTF.

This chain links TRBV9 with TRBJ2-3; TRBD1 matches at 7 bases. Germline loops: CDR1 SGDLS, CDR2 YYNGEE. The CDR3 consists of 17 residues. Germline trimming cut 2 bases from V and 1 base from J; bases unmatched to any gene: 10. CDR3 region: CASSVGTGASGTDTQYF. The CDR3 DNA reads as TGTGCCAGCAGCGTGGGTACAGGGGCTTCAGGCACAGATACGCAGTATTTT.

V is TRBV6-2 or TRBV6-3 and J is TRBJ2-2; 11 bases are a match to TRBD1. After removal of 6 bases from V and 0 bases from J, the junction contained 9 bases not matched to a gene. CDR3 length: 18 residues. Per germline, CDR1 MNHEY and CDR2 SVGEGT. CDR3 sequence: CASSRQGQGVTNTGELFF. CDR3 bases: TGTGCCAGCAGCCGCCAGGGACAGGGGGTCACGAACACCGGGGAGCTGTTTTTT.

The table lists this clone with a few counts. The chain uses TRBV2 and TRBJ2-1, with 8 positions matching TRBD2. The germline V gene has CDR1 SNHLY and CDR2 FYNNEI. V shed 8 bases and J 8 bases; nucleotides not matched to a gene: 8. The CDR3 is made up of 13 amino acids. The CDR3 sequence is CASWGSGGYEQFF. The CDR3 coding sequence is TGTGCCAGCTGGGGGAGCGGGGGCTATGAGCAGTTCTTC.

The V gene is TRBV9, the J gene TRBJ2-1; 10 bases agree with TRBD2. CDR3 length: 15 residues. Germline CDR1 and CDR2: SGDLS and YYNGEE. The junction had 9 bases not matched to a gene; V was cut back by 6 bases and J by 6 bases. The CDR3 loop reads CASTVSGGAVNEQFF. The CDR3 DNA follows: TGTGCCAGCACCGTCAGCGGGGGGGCCGTCAATGAGCAGTTCTTC.

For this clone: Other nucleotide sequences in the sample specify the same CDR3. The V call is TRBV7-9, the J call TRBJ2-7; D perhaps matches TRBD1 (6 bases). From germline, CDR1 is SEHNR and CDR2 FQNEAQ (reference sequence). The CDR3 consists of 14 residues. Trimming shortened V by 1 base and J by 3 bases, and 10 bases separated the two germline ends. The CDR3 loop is CASSLVGQSYEQYF. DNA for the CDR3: TGTGCCAGCAGCTTAGTCGGACAGAGCTACGAGCAGTACTTC.

CDR3 DNA: TGTGCCAGCAGTTACAAGAGGGCCTCTGGAAACACCATATATTTT. Translated: CASSYKRASGNTIYF. The chain couples TRBV6-2 or TRBV6-3 to TRBJ1-3, with D uncertain. Trimming cost V 2 bases and J 0 bases, with 8 bases left between them. The CDR3 runs to 15 residues. Germline assignment: CDR1 MNHEY and CDR2 SVGEGT.

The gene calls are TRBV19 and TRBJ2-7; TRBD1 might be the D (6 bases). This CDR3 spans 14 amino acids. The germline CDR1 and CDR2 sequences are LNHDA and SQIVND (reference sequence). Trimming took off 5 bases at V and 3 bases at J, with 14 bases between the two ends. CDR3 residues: CASSRDIRFYEQYF. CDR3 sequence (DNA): TGTGCCAGTAGTCGGGACATCCGATTCTACGAGCAGTACTTC.

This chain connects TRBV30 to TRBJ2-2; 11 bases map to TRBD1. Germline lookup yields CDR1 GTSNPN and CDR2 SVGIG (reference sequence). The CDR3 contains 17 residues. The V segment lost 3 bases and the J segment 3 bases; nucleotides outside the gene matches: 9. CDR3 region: CAWSYFGDRGDTGELFF. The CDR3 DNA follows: TGTGCCTGGAGCTACTTCGGGGACAGGGGGGACACCGGGGAGCTGTTTTTT.

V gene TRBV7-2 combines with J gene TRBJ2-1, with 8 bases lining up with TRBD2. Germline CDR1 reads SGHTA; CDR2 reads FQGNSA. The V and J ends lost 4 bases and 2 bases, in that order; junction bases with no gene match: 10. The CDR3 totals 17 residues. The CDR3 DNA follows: TGTGCCAGCAGCTCACCTGTCGGGGGGGCGCCCTACAATGAGCAGTTCTTC. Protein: CASSSPVGGAPYNEQFF.

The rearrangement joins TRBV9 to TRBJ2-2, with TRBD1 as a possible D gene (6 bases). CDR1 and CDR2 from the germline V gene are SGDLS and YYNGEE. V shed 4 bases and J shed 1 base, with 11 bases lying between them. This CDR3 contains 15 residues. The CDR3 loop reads CASSSKGVNTGELFF. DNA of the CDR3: TGTGCCAGCAGCTCCAAGGGGGTGAACACCGGGGAGCTGTTTTTT.

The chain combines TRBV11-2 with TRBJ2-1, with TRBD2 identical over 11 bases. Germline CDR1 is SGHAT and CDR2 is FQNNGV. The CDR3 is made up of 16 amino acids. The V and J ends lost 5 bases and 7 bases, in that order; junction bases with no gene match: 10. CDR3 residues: CASSPRASGGLNEQFF. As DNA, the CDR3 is TGTGCCAGCAGCCCTAGGGCTAGCGGGGGGTTAAATGAGCAGTTCTTC.

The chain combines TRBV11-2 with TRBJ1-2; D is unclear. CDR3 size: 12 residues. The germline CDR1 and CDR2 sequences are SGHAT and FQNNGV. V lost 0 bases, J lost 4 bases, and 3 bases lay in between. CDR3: CASSLDGYGYTF. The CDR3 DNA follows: TGTGCCAGCAGCTTAGACGGCTATGGCTACACCTTC.

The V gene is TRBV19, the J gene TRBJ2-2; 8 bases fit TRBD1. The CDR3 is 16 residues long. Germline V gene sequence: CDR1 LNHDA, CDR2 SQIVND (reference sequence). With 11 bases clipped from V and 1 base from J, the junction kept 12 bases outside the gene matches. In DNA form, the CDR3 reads TGTGCCGGAAGGCCGGGACAGGTTCAGAACACCGGGGAGCTGTTTTTT. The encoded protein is CAGRPGQVQNTGELFF.